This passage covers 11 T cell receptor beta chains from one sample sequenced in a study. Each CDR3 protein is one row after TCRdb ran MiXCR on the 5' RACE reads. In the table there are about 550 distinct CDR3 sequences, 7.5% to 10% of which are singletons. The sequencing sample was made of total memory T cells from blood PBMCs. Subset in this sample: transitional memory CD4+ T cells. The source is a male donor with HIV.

The CDR3 sequence is CASSRGQAYTGELFF. The CDR3 nucleotides are TGTGCCAGCAGTCGGGGACAGGCGTACACCGGGGAGCTGTTTTTT. This chain connects TRBV6-1 to TRBJ2-2, with 8 bases that match TRBD1. CDR3 length equals 15 residues. From germline, CDR1 is MNHNS and CDR2 SASEGT. Losses at the gene ends were 5 bases for V and 3 bases for J; bases not matched to a gene: 5.

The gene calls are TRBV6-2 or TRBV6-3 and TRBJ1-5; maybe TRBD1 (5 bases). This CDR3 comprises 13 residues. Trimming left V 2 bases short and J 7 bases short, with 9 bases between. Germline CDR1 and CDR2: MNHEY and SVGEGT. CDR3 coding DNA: TGTGCCAGCAGTTACGTCGGGGGACAGCCCCAGCATTTT. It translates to CASSYVGGQPQHF.

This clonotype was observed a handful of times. CDR3 sequence: CASSLVRMGKNIQYF. CDR3 coding DNA: TGTGCCAGCAGCTTAGTTAGGATGGGGAAAAACATTCAGTACTTC. This chain connects TRBV7-4 to TRBJ2-4; D call uncertain. Trimming removed 1 base from V and 4 bases from J, with 11 bases in between. There are 15 residues in the CDR3. Germline CDR1 and CDR2: SGHVT and SQSDAQ.

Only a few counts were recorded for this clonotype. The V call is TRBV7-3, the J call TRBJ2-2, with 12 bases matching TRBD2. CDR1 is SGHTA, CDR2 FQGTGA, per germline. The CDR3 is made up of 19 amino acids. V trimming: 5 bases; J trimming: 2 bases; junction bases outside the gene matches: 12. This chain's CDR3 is CASSRLAGATLINTGELFF. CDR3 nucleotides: TGTGCCAGCAGCCGACTAGCGGGGGCTACCTTAATTAACACCGGGGAGCTGTTTTTT.

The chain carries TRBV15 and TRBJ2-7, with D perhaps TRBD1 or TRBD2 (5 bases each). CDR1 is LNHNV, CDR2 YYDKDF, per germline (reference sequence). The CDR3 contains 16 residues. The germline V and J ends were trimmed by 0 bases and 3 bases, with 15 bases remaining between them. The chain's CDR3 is CATSRDTNVGVYEQYF. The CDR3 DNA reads TGTGCCACCAGCAGAGATACAAACGTGGGGGTCTACGAGCAGTACTTC. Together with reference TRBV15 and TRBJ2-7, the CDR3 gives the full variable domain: DAMVIQNPRYQVTQFGKPVTLSCSQTLNHNVMYWYQQKSSQAPKLLFHYYDKDFNNEADTPDNFQSRRPNTSFCFLDIRSPGLGDTAMYLCATSRDTNVGVYEQYFGPGTRLTVT.

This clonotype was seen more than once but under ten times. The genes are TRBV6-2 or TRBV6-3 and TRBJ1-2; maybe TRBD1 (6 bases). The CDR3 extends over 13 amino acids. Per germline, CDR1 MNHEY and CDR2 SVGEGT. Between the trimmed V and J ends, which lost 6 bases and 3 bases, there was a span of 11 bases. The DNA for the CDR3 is TGTGCCAGCAGCCTACAGGGTTACTATGGCTACACCTTC. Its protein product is CASSLQGYYGYTF.

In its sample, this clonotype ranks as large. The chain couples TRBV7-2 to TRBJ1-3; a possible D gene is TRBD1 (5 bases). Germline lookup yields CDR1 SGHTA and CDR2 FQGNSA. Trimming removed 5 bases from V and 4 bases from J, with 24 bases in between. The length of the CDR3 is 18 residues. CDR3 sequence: CASSPTPLRGTAGNTIYF. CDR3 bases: TGTGCCAGCAGCCCCACTCCGCTTAGGGGCACGGCAGGAAACACCATATATTTT.

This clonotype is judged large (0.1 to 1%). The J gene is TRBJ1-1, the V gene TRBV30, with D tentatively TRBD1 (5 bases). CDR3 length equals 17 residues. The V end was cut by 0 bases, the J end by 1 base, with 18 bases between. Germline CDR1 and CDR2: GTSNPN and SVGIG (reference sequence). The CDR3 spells CAWSVLGSGRWNTEAFF. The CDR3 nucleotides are TGTGCCTGGAGTGTATTAGGGTCAGGGAGGTGGAACACTGAAGCTTTCTTT.

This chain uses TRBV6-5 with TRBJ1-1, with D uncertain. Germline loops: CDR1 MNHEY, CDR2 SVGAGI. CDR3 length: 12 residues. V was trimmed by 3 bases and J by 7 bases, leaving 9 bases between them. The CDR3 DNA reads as TGTGCCAGCAGTTATAGGGCGGGTGAAGCTTTCTTT. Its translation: CASSYRAGEAFF.

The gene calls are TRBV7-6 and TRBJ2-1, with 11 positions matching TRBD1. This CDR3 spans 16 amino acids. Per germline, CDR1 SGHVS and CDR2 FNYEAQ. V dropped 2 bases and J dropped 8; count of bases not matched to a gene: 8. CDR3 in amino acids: CASSLLGGQGGDEQFF. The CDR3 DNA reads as TGTGCCAGCAGCTTATTAGGGGGACAGGGGGGGGATGAGCAGTTCTTC.

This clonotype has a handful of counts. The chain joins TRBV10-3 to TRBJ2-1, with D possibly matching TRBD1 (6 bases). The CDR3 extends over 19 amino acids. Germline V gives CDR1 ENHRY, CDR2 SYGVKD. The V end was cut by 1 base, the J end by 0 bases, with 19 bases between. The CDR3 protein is CAISEFGQQGSSSYNEQFF. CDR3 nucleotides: TGTGCCATCAGTGAGTTCGGTCAGCAGGGGTCGAGCTCCTACAATGAGCAGTTCTTC.